The 32 T cell receptor beta chains below all came from one sample that was sequenced in a study of response to subunit inactivated influenza vaccine. TCRdb re-called the RT-PCR reads with MiXCR, one entry per CDR3 protein. The table has hundreds of thousands of distinct CDR3 sequences, more than 11% seen once; the top ten hold around 6.5%. The sample consisted of PBMCs from blood, taken less than 15 days before vaccination. Source of these receptors: a man aged 50 to 59 who received an inactivated influenza vaccine.

This clonotype was detected a few times. This chain uses TRBV20-1 with TRBJ2-5, with TRBD2 matching 7 bases. Germline V gene data show CDR1 as DFQATT and CDR2 as SNEGSKA (reference sequence). V gave up 5 bases and J gave up 7 bases; unmatched junction bases: 10. The CDR3 spans 13 residues. The DNA for the CDR3 is TGCAGTGCTGAAAGGGGCCGGGAGGTGACCCAGTACTTC. Protein product: CSAERGREVTQYF.

This clonotype was found a few times. The chain employs TRBV28 and TRBJ2-3; 8 bases are shared with TRBD1. J gave up 4 bases and V 5 bases, and 5 bases lay outside the gene matches. CDR1 is MDHEN and CDR2 is SYDVKM in the germline V gene. The CDR3 is made up of 14 amino acids. In nucleotides, the CDR3 is TGTGCCAGCAGTCAGTGGACAGGGCCAGATACGCAGTATTTT. The encoded protein is CASSQWTGPDTQYF.

This clonotype appeared a few times. This chain connects TRBV5-1 to TRBJ2-3; the match to TRBD1 covers 7 bases. Germline loops: CDR1 SGHRS, CDR2 YFSETQ. The CDR3 length is 14 residues. V lost 0 bases, J lost 7 bases, and 5 bases stayed unmatched. CDR3 nucleotide sequence: TGCGCCAGCAGCTTGGCCAGGGGGATTCATACGCAGTATTTT. Amino acids: CASSLARGIHTQYF.

This clonotype appeared a few times. The chain joins TRBV4-3 to TRBJ2-1; D is uncertain. Trimming left V 0 bases short and J 0 bases short, with 9 bases between. This CDR3 has 16 amino acids. Germline V lookup: CDR1 LGHNA, CDR2 YSLEER. The CDR3 loop reads CASSQEPVASYNEQFF. The CDR3 nucleotides read TGCGCCAGCAGCCAAGAGCCGGTCGCCTCCTACAATGAGCAGTTCTTC.

The table lists this clonotype with a few counts. This rearrangement joins TRBV14 to TRBJ2-1; D is perhaps TRBD2 (6 bases). Germline V gives CDR1 SGHDN, CDR2 FVKESK. This CDR3 comprises 17 residues. Deletions cut 3 bases from V and 0 bases from J, with 15 bases between. The CDR3 DNA sequence: TGTGCCAGCAGCCATCCACGGGACTTAAGCTCCTACAATGAGCAGTTCTTC. Translated: CASSHPRDLSSYNEQFF.

This clonotype was seen many times. The chain uses TRBV3-1 and TRBJ2-7, with 12 bases fitting TRBD2. J gave up 5 bases and V 0 bases, and 14 bases lay outside the gene matches. CDR1 and CDR2 (germline): LGHDT, YNNKEL (reference sequence). The CDR3 is made up of 19 amino acids. Written as DNA, the CDR3 is TGTGCCAGCAGCCAAGATGAGGGACTAGCGGGCCTAGGTCAGAACGAGCAGTACTTC. This sequence encodes CASSQDEGLAGLGQNEQYF.

The V gene is TRBV5-1, the J gene TRBJ2-7, with TRBD1 matching 7 bases. V trimming: 4 bases; J trimming: 4 bases; junction bases outside the gene matches: 5. The germline gives CDR1 SGHRS, CDR2 YFSETQ. The CDR3 is 13 amino acids. CDR3 protein: CASSGGQFYEQYF. CDR3 nucleotides: TGCGCCAGCAGCGGGGGACAGTTTTACGAGCAGTACTTC.

Comments on this clonotype: One end of the junction is discordant with germline, which a read error may explain. The rearrangement uses TRBV6-2 or TRBV6-3 and TRBJ2-7; no firm D call. This CDR3 is built from 16 residues. The germline gives CDR1 MNHEY, CDR2 SVGEGT. The CDR3: CTSSSQLGANSYEQYF. CDR3 DNA: TGTACCAGCAGTTCTCAACTCGGAGCGAATTCCTACGAGCAGTACTTC.

This clonotype was seen a few times. The chain is built from TRBV7-8 and TRBJ1-3; 8 bases agree with TRBD1. Germline assignment: CDR1 SGHVS and CDR2 FQNEAQ. V lost 4 bases to trimming and J lost 9 bases; unmatched junction nucleotides: 11. This CDR3 is built from 15 residues. CDR3 DNA sequence: TGTGCCAGCAGCTCAGCGACAGGGGTTTACACCACCATATATTTT. Amino acid sequence: CASSSATGVYTTIYF. The variable domain in full, with the rest retrieved from reference TRBV7-8 and TRBJ1-3, is GAGVSQSPRYKVAKRGQDVALRCDPISGHVSLFWYQQALGQGPEFLTYFQNEAQLDKSGLPSDRFFAERPEGSVSTLKIQRTQQEDSAVYLCASSSATGVYTTIYFGEGSWLTVV.

The chain couples TRBV21-1 to TRBJ2-2; no DNA check was done on the table's D call, TRBD2. TRBV21-1 is assigned pseudogene status. This CDR3 is built from 21 residues. The CDR3 region has the DNA TGTGCCAGCAGCAATACGAAGGGCCCTCGGACTAGCGGGGTTAACACCGGGGAGCTGTTTTTT. Protein product: CASSNTKGPRTSGVNTGELFF.

This clonotype was recorded many times. This chain joins TRBV4-3 and TRBJ1-1; no reliable D call. CDR1 LGHNA and CDR2 YSLEER come from the germline V gene. The V end was cut by 0 bases, the J end by 4 bases, with 21 bases between. The length of the CDR3 is 18 residues. CDR3 residues: CASSQDLVVGLSFTEAFF. CDR3 coding DNA: TGCGCCAGCAGCCAAGATTTAGTGGTGGGGTTATCCTTCACTGAAGCTTTCTTT.

This clonotype was observed a few times. V and J are TRBV20-1 and TRBJ2-7, with TRBD1 as a possible D gene (6 bases). Trimming removed 2 bases from V and 2 bases from J, with 10 bases in between. Per germline, CDR1 DFQATT and CDR2 SNEGSKA (reference sequence). CDR3 length: 13 amino acids. CDR3 region: CSARHTGTYEQYF. In DNA form, the CDR3 reads TGCAGTGCTAGACATACAGGGACCTACGAGCAGTACTTC.

The chain recombines TRBV6-1 with TRBJ1-6; 8 bases line up with TRBD1. The CDR3 has 15 residues. Germline assignment: CDR1 MNHNS and CDR2 SASEGT. The V and J ends lost 8 bases and 11 bases, in that order; junction bases with no gene match: 14. The CDR3: CASGQTTGGVPPLHF. For the CDR3, the DNA is TGTGCCAGCGGTCAGACCACAGGGGGAGTCCCACCCCTCCACTTT.

The table lists this clonotype with a few counts. This chain links TRBV29-1 with TRBJ1-1; D not resolved. This CDR3 has 15 residues. Per germline, CDR1 SQVTM and CDR2 ANQGSEA. Trimming cost V 1 base and J 0 bases, with 12 bases left between them. CDR3: CSVEAGRRMNTEAFF. In DNA, the CDR3 is TGCAGCGTTGAAGCGGGCCGGAGAATGAACACTGAAGCTTTCTTT.

The chain recombines TRBV27 with TRBJ2-7; the D gene is possibly TRBD2 (5 bases). V was cut by 5 bases and J by 6 bases, with 14 bases left in between. The CDR3 spans 13 residues. Germline V gene data show CDR1 as MNHEY and CDR2 as SMNVEV (reference sequence). The CDR3 DNA reads TGTGCCAGCAGTAAGCGCCTAGGAGGCGAGCAGTACTTC. Residues: CASSKRLGGEQYF.

The rearrangement links TRBV7-8 to TRBJ2-7; 11 bases map to TRBD2. Germline CDR1 SGHVS, CDR2 FQNEAQ. The trim removed 5 bases at V and 3 bases at J, leaving 3 bases unmatched. The CDR3 length is 14 residues. The CDR3: CASSRSGGDYEQYF. In nucleotides, the CDR3 is TGTGCCAGCAGCCGTAGCGGGGGGGACTACGAGCAGTACTTC.

V gene TRBV3-1 combines with J gene TRBJ2-7, with 10 bases that match TRBD1. The CDR3 is made up of 15 amino acids. Germline V CDR1 and CDR2: LGHDT, YNNKEL (reference sequence). With 2 bases clipped from V and 2 bases from J, the junction kept 3 bases outside the gene matches. The CDR3 sequence: CASSQTGQGAYEQYF. As DNA, the CDR3 is TGTGCCAGCAGCCAAACAGGACAGGGGGCCTACGAGCAGTACTTC.

In this sample, this clonotype turned up a few times. This chain uses TRBV27 with TRBJ2-3; D tentatively reads TRBD1 or TRBD2 (5 bases each). From germline, CDR1 is MNHEY and CDR2 SMNVEV (reference sequence). The V gene lost 1 base and the J gene lost 6 bases, with 14 bases spanning the gap. The CDR3 runs to 15 residues. Written as DNA, the CDR3 is TGTGCCAGCAGTTTATTTGGGGGAGCCAAGGATACGCAGTATTTT. Translation gives CASSLFGGAKDTQYF.

V usage is TRBV2 and J usage is TRBJ2-3; no reliable D call. Germline lookup yields CDR1 SNHLY and CDR2 FYNNEI. The CDR3 covers 15 residues. The V end was cut by 6 bases, the J end by 1 base, with 14 bases between. In nucleotides, the CDR3 is TGTGCCAGCAGAGATAGGTTCACCCGCACAGATACGCAGTATTTT. Protein: CASRDRFTRTDTQYF.

The sample holds a few counts of this clonotype. The J gene is TRBJ2-5, the V gene TRBV25-1, with 7 bases identical to TRBD1. The CDR3 runs 14 residues. The germline V gene encodes CDR1 MGHDK and CDR2 SYGVNS. V gave up 6 bases and J gave up 5 bases; unmatched junction bases: 9. CDR3 in amino acids: CASREKKGAETQYF. Here the CDR3 DNA reads TGTGCCAGCAGGGAAAAAAAGGGGGCCGAGACCCAGTACTTC.

The chain employs TRBV5-1 and TRBJ2-2; the D is unclear. From germline, CDR1 is SGHRS and CDR2 YFSETQ. V was trimmed by 4 bases and J by 10 bases, leaving 17 bases between them. The CDR3 is made up of 14 amino acids. CDR3 sequence reads: CASSRVSQAEELFF. The CDR3 DNA is TGCGCCAGCAGCAGGGTCAGCCAGGCCGAGGAGCTGTTTTTT. Looking up the rest from reference TRBV5-1 and TRBJ2-2 gives the full variable domain: KAGVTQTPRYLIKTRGQQVTLSCSPISGHRSVSWYQQTPGQGLQFLFEYFSETQRNKGNFPGRFSGRQFSNSRSEMNVSTLELGDSALYLCASSRVSQAEELFFGEGSRLTVL.

This clonotype occurred a few times. The chain is built from TRBV28 and TRBJ2-7, with D maybe TRBD2 (6 bases). This CDR3 region has 13 residues. Trimming took off 7 bases at V and 2 bases at J, with 12 bases between the two ends. CDR1 and CDR2 from the germline V gene are MDHEN and SYDVKM. CDR3 region: CASKEGGPYEQYF. The DNA of the CDR3 is TGTGCCAGCAAGGAAGGAGGGCCCTACGAGCAGTACTTC.

V and J are TRBV20-1 and TRBJ1-1; 7 nucleotides agree with TRBD1. CDR3 length: 16 residues. V trimming: 6 bases; J trimming: 0 bases; junction bases outside the gene matches: 13. Germline-derived CDR1 and CDR2 are DFQATT and SNEGSKA (reference sequence). CDR3 sequence: CSARVGGNGMNTEAFF. CDR3 nucleotide sequence: TGCAGTGCCAGGGTAGGGGGCAACGGAATGAACACTGAAGCTTTCTTT.

This clonotype has only a few counts. The chain employs TRBV11-2 and TRBJ1-2; D is unclear. V lost 1 base and J 4 bases, leaving 10 bases between the germline ends. This CDR3 is built from 14 residues. Per germline, CDR1 SGHAT and CDR2 FQNNGV. CDR3 sequence reads: CASSLVRMFYGYTF. As DNA, the CDR3 is TGTGCCAGCAGCTTAGTGCGCATGTTCTATGGCTACACCTTC.

This clonotype was recorded a few times. The chain joins TRBV20-1 to TRBJ1-1; D gene ambiguous. Per germline, CDR1 DFQATT and CDR2 SNEGSKA (reference sequence). Trimming shortened V by 2 bases and J by 1 base, and 8 bases separated the two germline ends. The CDR3 contains 13 residues. The DNA for the CDR3 is TGCAGTGCTAGACCCCCAACGAACACTGAAGCTTTCTTT. Translation: CSARPPTNTEAFF.

In its sample, this clonotype was seen many times. The chain combines TRBV7-4 with TRBJ2-7, with 9 bases matching TRBD1. The CDR3 covers 14 residues. V was clipped by 5 bases and J by 0 bases; unmatched bases: 2. CDR1 is SGHVT and CDR2 is SQSDAQ in the germline V gene. In DNA form, the CDR3 reads TGTGCCAGCAGCATACAGGGGGCCTCCTACGAGCAGTACTTC. It specifies CASSIQGASYEQYF. The variable domain in full, completed from reference TRBV7-4 and TRBJ2-7, reads GAGVSQSPRYKVAKRGRDVALRCDSISGHVTLYWYRQTLGQGSEVLTYSQSDAQRDKSGRPSGRFSAERPERSVSTLKIQRTEQGDSAVYLCASSIQGASYEQYFGPGTRLTVT.

V gene TRBV12-3 or TRBV12-4 combines with J gene TRBJ2-1, with D maybe TRBD1 (5 bases). Between the trimmed V and J ends, which lost 3 bases and 3 bases, there was a span of 6 bases. The CDR3 has 13 amino acids. CDR3 DNA: TGTGCCAGCAGTTTGGACATCTACAATGAGCAGTTCTTC. It codes for CASSLDIYNEQFF.

The chain has TRBV7-2 and TRBJ2-7, with 13 nucleotides matching TRBD2. The CDR3 spans 16 residues. The V gene end was trimmed by 5 bases and the J gene end by 7 bases; junction bases not matched to a gene: 11. Germline CDR1 reads SGHTA; CDR2 reads FQGNSA. This CDR3 reads CASSIVSGTSGVEQYF. CDR3 DNA: TGTGCCAGCAGCATAGTATCCGGGACTAGCGGGGTTGAGCAGTACTTC.

This clonotype has at least ten counts. The gene calls are TRBV18 and TRBJ2-2; D is undetermined. Germline V gene data show CDR1 as KGHSH and CDR2 as LQKENI. V lost 2 bases, J lost 4 bases, and 5 bases lay in between. CDR3 length: 13 residues. The chain's CDR3 is CASSPSVTGELFF. CDR3 bases: TGTGCCAGCTCACCAAGCGTCACCGGGGAGCTGTTTTTT.

This clonotype was observed a few times. The genes are TRBV5-5 and TRBJ1-6; D is possibly TRBD1 (5 bases). CDR3 size: 18 residues. Trimming left V 1 base short and J 2 bases short, with 16 bases between. Germline loops: CDR1 SGHKS, CDR2 YYEKEE (reference sequence). The CDR3 nucleotides are TGTGCCAGCAGCTTGTCGGCCAAACCAGGGACCTATAATTCACCCCTCCACTTT. This translates into CASSLSAKPGTYNSPLHF.

This clonotype has only a few counts. The rearrangement uses TRBV3-1 and TRBJ2-4, with 7 bases identical to TRBD1. This CDR3 spans 17 amino acids. The ends lost 1 base at V and 2 bases at J; junction bases unmatched: 8. Germline CDR1 and CDR2: LGHDT and YNNKEL (reference sequence). CDR3 region: CASSQGAGGATKNIQYF. DNA for the CDR3: TGTGCCAGCAGCCAAGGGGCAGGGGGAGCGACCAAAAACATTCAGTACTTC.

This clonotype was recorded at least ten times. The J gene is TRBJ1-5, the V gene TRBV6-2 or TRBV6-3; TRBD1 agrees at 10 bases. Germline V CDR1 and CDR2: MNHEY, SVGEGT. CDR3 length: 14 residues. V was pared by 5 bases and J by 7 bases, with 5 bases of the junction left unmatched. CDR3 protein: CASSAGQGWQPQHF. In nucleotides, the CDR3 is TGTGCCAGCAGTGCGGGACAGGGGTGGCAGCCCCAGCATTTT.